This paragraph reports one T cell receptor beta chain. Antigen: not known. The entry originates in a study of T cell clonotyping in hematopoietic cell transplantation. General observations from the study: No sorting was done, leaving CD4 and CD8 contributions mixed. At the given depth, recipient repertoires were over 95% de novo clonotypes. Broader posttransplant TCR repertoire diversity was predicted by graft donor and pretransplant recipient Inverse Simpson Index values. After transplant, recipient diversity fell while pathologically expanded clonotypes grew through day 180.

The data were produced by immunoSEQ multiplex PCR, yet TCRdb's version contains in-frame clones alone and is incomplete. The sample has about 27,000 clones, about 70% seen once. Regarding time point: recipient sample about 28 days before transplant, after cytoreduction. The V end was cut by 5 bases, the J end by 6 bases, with 14 bases between. Per germline, CDR1 GTSNPN and CDR2 SVGIG (reference sequence). The CDR3 is 12 residues long. The sequencing here drew on peripheral blood mononuclear cells, taken before stem cell transplant. The rearrangement joins TRBV30 to TRBJ2-7, with TRBD2 as a possible D gene (6 bases). This TCR was sampled from a man aged 50-59 years with myelodysplastic syndrome. Some clones in this sample may be carry-over from other donors' samples. The CDR3: CAWGTSLGEQYF. As DNA, the CDR3 is TGTGCCTGGGGGACTTCCCTTGGCGAGCAGTACTTC.